The 8 T cell receptor beta chains below all came from one sample that was sequenced in a study of blood T cell repertoires in COVID-19. Data came from immunoSEQ multiplex PCR; TCRdb stores just in-frame clones and leaves some out. The table includes around 54,000 clones, approximately 90% detected once. Sequencing was performed on peripheral blood. Receptor source: a middle-aged woman with active COVID-19.

This sequence joins TRBV3-1 (or the pseudogene TRBV3-2) and TRBJ1-2; TRBD1 aligns across 8 bases. V gave up 4 bases and J gave up 14 bases; unmatched junction bases: 9. Per the germline V gene, CDR1 is LGHDT and CDR2 is YNNKEL (reference sequence). The CDR3 is 12 residues long. CDR3 nucleotide sequence: TGTGCCAGCAGCCTAGACAGGGGCGCTGGGACCTTC. Protein: CASSLDRGAGTF.

V and J are TRBV7-9 and TRBJ1-1; maybe TRBD1 (5 bases). Trimming removed 5 bases at V and 2 bases at J, with 15 bases between. CDR3 length: 15 amino acids. The germline V gene encodes CDR1 SEHNR and CDR2 FQNEAQ (reference sequence). The CDR3 nucleotides are TGTGCCAGCAGCCCCCAGGGCCAGGGAAACACTGAAGCTTTCTTT. Translating it yields CASSPQGQGNTEAFF. Full variable domain (remainder filled in from reference TRBV7-9 and TRBJ1-1): DTGVSQNPRHKITKRGQNVTFRCDPISEHNRLYWYRQTLGQGPEFLTYFQNEAQLEKSRLLSDRFSAERPKGSFSTLEIQRTEQGDSAMYLCASSPQGQGNTEAFFGQGTRLTVV.

The rearrangement joins TRBV6-2 or TRBV6-3 to TRBJ2-1; a possible D gene is TRBD2 (6 bases). The CDR3 length is 17 residues. CDR1 and CDR2 (germline): MNHEY, SVGEGT. Trimming pared 2 bases from V and 0 bases from J, leaving 14 bases between. This chain's CDR3 is CASSYRLRGSSYNEQFF. The CDR3 nucleotides are TGTGCCAGCAGTTACCGCTTACGGGGGAGCTCCTACAATGAGCAGTTCTTC.

This clone has only one observation. This chain joins TRBV6-5 and TRBJ1-1, with D hard to call. Between the trimmed V and J ends, which lost 6 bases and 1 base, there was a span of 9 bases. Per the germline V gene, CDR1 is MNHEY and CDR2 is SVGAGI. The CDR3 has 13 amino acids. The CDR3 sequence is CASSQVRNTEAFF. The CDR3 region has the DNA TGTGCCAGCAGCCAGGTAAGGAACACTGAAGCTTTCTTT.

The chain recombines TRBV7-6 with TRBJ2-7, with TRBD1 as a possible D gene (5 bases). The CDR3 consists of 15 residues. Germline V CDR1 and CDR2: SGHVS, FNYEAQ. V lost 2 bases to trimming and J lost 7 bases, with 18 bases between them. This chain's CDR3 is CASSLNPGYQGEQYF. In DNA form, the CDR3 reads TGTGCCAGCAGCTTAAATCCAGGCTACCAGGGAGAGCAGTACTTC.

The chain employs TRBV11-2 and TRBJ2-5; 9 bases are shared with TRBD1. Germline CDR1 reads SGHAT; CDR2 reads FQNNGV. V was clipped by 5 bases and J by 5 bases; unmatched bases: 9. The CDR3 contains 15 residues. CDR3 sequence: CASSLRDRAGETQYF. In nucleotides, the CDR3 is TGTGCCAGCAGCCTACGGGACAGGGCGGGGGAGACCCAGTACTTC.

This chain uses TRBV5-6 with TRBJ1-6; possible D gene TRBD1, 5 bases. Trimming cost V 0 bases and J 9 bases, with 13 bases left between them. Looked up from germline, CDR1 is SGHDT and CDR2 is YYEEEE. CDR3 length: 15 amino acids. CDR3 residues: CASSLVRQGGSPLHF. CDR3 nucleotide sequence: TGTGCCAGCAGCTTGGTTCGGCAGGGCGGTTCACCCCTCCACTTT. The full variable domain, rest sourced from reference TRBV5-6 and TRBJ1-6, is DAGVTQSPTHLIKTRGQQVTLRCSPKSGHDTVSWYQQALGQGPQFIFQYYEEEERQRGNFPDRFSGHQFPNYSSELNVNALLLGDSALYLCASSLVRQGGSPLHFGNGTRLTVT.

The chain carries TRBV4-3 and TRBJ2-7; D may be TRBD2 (7 bases). Germline V CDR1 and CDR2: LGHNA, YSLEER. Between the trimmed V and J ends, which lost 1 base and 4 bases, there was a span of 11 bases. This CDR3 region has 14 residues. The DNA of the CDR3 is TGCGCCAGCAGCCAAGGGGGGGGCGCGTACGAGCAGTACTTC. Residues: CASSQGGGAYEQYF.